The clone carrying this TCR beta chain was seen once. What it binds is unknown. Produced via immunoSEQ multiplex PCR; TCRdb's table is partial and in-frame only. The table has 75,000 to 90,000 clones, roughly 96% seen once. CDR3 length: 17 amino acids. Looked up from germline, CDR1 is MGHRA and CDR2 is YSYEKL. Trimming took off 4 bases at V and 3 bases at J, with 18 bases between the two ends. These data are taken from a study of human thymus T cells. General study results and limits: Thymic and blood repertoires appeared to display a bias in their usage of V and J genes. Reports from related research described highly overlapping thymic repertoires among unrelated individuals.

Resections that were taken during corrective heart surgery supplied the thymus tissue. Those donating were healthy Finnish infants in corrective surgery for congenital heart defects. The sequence was obtained from a boy under two years old with a congenital heart defect but otherwise immunologically healthy. Source material: thymus tissue. The V and J genes are TRBV4-1 and TRBJ2-2; D might be TRBD2 (6 bases). The CDR3 bases are TGCGCCAGCAGCCGCCTGCAGGGCGGGACTTACACCGGGGAGCTGTTTTTT. This translates into CASSRLQGGTYTGELFF.